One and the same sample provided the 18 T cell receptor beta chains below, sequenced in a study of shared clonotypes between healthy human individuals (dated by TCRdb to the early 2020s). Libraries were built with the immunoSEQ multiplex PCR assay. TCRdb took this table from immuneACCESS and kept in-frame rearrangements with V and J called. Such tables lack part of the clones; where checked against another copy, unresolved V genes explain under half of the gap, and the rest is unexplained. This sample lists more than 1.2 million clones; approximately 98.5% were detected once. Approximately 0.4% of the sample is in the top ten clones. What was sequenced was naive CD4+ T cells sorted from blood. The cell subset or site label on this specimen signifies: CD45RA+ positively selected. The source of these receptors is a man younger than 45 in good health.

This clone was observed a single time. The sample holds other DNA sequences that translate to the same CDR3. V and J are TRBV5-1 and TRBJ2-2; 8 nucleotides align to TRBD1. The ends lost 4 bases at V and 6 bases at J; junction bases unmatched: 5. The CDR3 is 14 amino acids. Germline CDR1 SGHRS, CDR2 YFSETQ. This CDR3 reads CASSPGTGAGELFF. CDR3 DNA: TGCGCCAGCAGCCCGGGGACAGGCGCCGGGGAGCTGTTTTTT.

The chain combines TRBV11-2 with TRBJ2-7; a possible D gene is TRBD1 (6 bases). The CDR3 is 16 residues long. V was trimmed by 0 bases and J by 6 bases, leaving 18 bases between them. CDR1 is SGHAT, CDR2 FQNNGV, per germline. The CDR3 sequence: CASSLDLDSPPREQYF. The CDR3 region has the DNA TGTGCCAGCAGCTTAGACCTGGACAGCCCTCCTCGCGAGCAGTACTTC.

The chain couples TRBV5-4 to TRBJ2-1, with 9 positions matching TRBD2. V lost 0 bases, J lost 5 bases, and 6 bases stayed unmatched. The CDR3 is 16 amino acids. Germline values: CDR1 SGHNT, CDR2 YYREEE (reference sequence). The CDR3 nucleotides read TGTGCCAGCAGCTTGGCGGGCGGGAGGGCCGACAATGAGCAGTTCTTC. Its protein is CASSLAGGRADNEQFF. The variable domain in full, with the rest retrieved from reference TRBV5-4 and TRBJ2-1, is ETGVTQSPTHLIKTRGQQVTLRCSSQSGHNTVSWYQQALGQGPQFIFQYYREEENGRGNFPPRFSGLQFPNYSSELNVNALELDDSALYLCASSLAGGRADNEQFFGPGTRLTVL.

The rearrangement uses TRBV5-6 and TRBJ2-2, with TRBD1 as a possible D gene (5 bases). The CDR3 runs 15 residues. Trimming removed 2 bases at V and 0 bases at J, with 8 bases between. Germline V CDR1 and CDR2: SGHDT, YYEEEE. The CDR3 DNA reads TGTGCCAGCAGCTTATTACAGGCGAACACCGGGGAGCTGTTTTTT. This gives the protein CASSLLQANTGELFF.

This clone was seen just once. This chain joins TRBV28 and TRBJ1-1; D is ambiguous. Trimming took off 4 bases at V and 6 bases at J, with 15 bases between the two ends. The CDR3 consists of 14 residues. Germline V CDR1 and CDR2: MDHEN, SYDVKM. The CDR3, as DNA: TGTGCCAGCAGTTCAACCGACAAAGAGGCTGAAGCTTTCTTT. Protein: CASSSTDKEAEAFF.

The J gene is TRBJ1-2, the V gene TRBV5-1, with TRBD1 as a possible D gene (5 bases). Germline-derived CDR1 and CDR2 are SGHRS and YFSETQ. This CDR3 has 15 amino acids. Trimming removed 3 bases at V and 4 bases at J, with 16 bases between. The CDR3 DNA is TGCGCCAGCAGCTACTCCAGGGACGCTCTCTATGGCTACACCTTC. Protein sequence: CASSYSRDALYGYTF.

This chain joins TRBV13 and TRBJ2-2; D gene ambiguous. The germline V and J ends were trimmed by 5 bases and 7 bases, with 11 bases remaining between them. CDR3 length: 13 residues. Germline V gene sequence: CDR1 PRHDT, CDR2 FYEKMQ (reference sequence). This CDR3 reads CASSLIGGGELFF. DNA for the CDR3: TGTGCCAGCAGCCTTATAGGTGGCGGGGAGCTGTTTTTT.

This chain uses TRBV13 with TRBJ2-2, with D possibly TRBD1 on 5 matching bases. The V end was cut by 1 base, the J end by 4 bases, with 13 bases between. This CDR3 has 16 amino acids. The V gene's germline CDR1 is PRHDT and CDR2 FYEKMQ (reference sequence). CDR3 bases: TGTGCCAGCAGCTTAGACCTCAGGGTCGGCACCGGGGAGCTGTTTTTT. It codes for CASSLDLRVGTGELFF. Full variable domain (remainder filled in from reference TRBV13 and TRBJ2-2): AAGVIQSPRHLIKEKRETATLKCYPIPRHDTVYWYQQGPGQDPQFLISFYEKMQSDKGSIPDRFSAQQFSDYHSELNMSSLELGDSALYFCASSLDLRVGTGELFFGEGSRLTVL.

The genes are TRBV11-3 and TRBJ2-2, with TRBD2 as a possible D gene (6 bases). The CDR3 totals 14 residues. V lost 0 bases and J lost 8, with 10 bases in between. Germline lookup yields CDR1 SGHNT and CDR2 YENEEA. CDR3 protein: CASSLDREFGELFF. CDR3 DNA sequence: TGTGCCAGCAGCTTAGACCGGGAGTTTGGGGAGCTGTTTTTT.

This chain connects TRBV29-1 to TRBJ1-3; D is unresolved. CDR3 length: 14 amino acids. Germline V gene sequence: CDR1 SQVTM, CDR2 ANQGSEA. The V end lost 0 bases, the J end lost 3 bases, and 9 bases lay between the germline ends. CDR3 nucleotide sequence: TGCAGCGTTGAAGATCGGGGAGATGGAAACACCATATATTTT. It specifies CSVEDRGDGNTIYF.

Here the CDR3 reads CASSQVLSNTGELFF. CDR3 in DNA: TGCGCCAGCAGCCAAGTGTTATCGAACACCGGGGAGCTGTTTTTT. The chain recombines TRBV4-1 with TRBJ2-2; D gene unclear. CDR1 is MGHRA, CDR2 YSYEKL, per germline. V was cut by 1 base and J by 0 bases, with 6 bases left in between. The CDR3 has 15 amino acids.

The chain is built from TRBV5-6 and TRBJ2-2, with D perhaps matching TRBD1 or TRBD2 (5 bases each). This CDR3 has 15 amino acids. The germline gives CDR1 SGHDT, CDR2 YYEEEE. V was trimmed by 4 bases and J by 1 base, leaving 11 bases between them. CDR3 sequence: CASSLQGRNTGELFF. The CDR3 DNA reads TGTGCCAGCAGCCTGCAGGGACGGAACACCGGGGAGCTGTTTTTT.

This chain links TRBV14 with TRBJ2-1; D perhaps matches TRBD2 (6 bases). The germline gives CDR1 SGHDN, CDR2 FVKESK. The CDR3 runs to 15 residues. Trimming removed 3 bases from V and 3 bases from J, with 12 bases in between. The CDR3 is CASSHRAGIYNEQFF. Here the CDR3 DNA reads TGTGCCAGCAGCCATAGAGCGGGTATCTACAATGAGCAGTTCTTC. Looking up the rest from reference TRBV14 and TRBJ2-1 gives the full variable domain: EAGVTQFPSHSVIEKGQTVTLRCDPISGHDNLYWYRRVMGKEIKFLLHFVKESKQDESGMPNNRFLAERTGGTYSTLKVQPAELEDSGVYFCASSHRAGIYNEQFFGPGTRLTVL.

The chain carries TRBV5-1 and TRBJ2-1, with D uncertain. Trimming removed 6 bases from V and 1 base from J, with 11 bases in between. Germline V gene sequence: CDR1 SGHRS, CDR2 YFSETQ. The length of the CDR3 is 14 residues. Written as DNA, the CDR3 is TGCGCCAGCAAGGAGATTAGGTCCTACAATGAGCAGTTCTTC. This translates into CASKEIRSYNEQFF. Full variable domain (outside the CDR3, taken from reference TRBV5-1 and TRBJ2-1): KAGVTQTPRYLIKTRGQQVTLSCSPISGHRSVSWYQQTPGQGLQFLFEYFSETQRNKGNFPGRFSGRQFSNSRSEMNVSTLELGDSALYLCASKEIRSYNEQFFGPGTRLTVL.

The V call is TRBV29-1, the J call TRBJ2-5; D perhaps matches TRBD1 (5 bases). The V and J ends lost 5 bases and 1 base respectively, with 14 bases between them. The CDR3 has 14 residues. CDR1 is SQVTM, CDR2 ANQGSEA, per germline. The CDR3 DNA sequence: TGCAGCGTTCTAAAAGGACACATCCAAGAGACCCAGTACTTC. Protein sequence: CSVLKGHIQETQYF.

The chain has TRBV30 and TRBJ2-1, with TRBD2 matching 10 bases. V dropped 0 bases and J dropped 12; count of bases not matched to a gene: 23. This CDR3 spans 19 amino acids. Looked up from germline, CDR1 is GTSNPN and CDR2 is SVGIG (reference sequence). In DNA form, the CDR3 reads TGTGCCTGGAGTGTACTCCAGAATTGGGACCTAGCGGGAGTTGGACTGCAGTTCTTC. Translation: CAWSVLQNWDLAGVGLQFF.

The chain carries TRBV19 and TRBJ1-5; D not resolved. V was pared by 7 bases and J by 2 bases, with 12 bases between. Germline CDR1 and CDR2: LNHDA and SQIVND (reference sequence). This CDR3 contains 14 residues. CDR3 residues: CASNPMGGNQPQHF. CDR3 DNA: TGTGCCAGTAACCCCATGGGCGGCAATCAGCCCCAGCATTTT. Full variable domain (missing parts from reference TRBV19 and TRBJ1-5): DGGITQSPKYLFRKEGQNVTLSCEQNLNHDAMYWYRQDPGQGLRLIYYSQIVNDFQKGDIAEGYSVSREKKESFPLTVTSAQKNPTAFYLCASNPMGGNQPQHFGDGTRLSIL.

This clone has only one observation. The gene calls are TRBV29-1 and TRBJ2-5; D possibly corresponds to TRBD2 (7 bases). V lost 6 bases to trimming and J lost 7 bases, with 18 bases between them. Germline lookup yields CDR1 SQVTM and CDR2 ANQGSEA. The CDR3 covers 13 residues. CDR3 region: CSVLPQGGGTQYF. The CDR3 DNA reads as TGCAGCGTATTACCACAGGGAGGGGGGACCCAGTACTTC.